A selection of T cell receptor beta chains follows, all from one sample in a study of radiotherapy plus CTLA-4 blockade in lung cancer. The table came from immunoSEQ multiplex PCR; TCRdb's copy has only in-frame clones and leaves some out. The sample shows tens of thousands of clones, 85% to 90% of them seen only once. The source material was peripheral blood, sampled from a patient treated with radiotherapy plus ipilimumab. These receptors came from a human donor with non-small cell lung cancer that progressed on radiotherapy plus ipilimumab. Each CDR3 is given with its conserved first and last residue.

TRBJ2-7 TRBV4-2 13 CASSHGGQGEQYF
TRBJ1-1 TRBV19 13 CASSSLGGTEAFF
TRBJ1-1 TRBV5-8 15 CASSLDGTVNTEAFF
TRBJ1-1 TRBV4-2 15 CASSQGQGARTEAFF
TRBJ2-3 TRBV10-3 15 CAISGLAISTDTQYF
TRBJ2-1 TRBV6-6 15 CASSSRRQGGNEQFF
TRBJ2-2 TRBV5-4 17 CASSLGTSGTRAGELFF
TRBJ2-7 TRBV5-4 15 CASSFGQGASYEQYF
TRBJ2-7 TRBV5-1 14 CASSDRGGTYEQYF
TRBJ2-7 TRBV4-1 14 CASSIHSGTKEQYF
TRBJ2-5 TRBV6-1 15 CASNGLAGIQETQYF
TRBJ2-1 TRBV4-3 16 CASSLRTSGNYNEQFF
TRBJ2-7 TRBV25-1 15 CASSESGSPGNEQYF
TRBJ2-5 TRBV9 13 CASSAEWGETQYF
TRBJ2-1 TRBV27 14 CASREADSYNEQFF
TRBJ2-1 TRBV4-2 19 CASSQDLFSLSGSYNEQFF
TRBJ1-2 TRBV11-2 12 CASSFASAGYTF
TRBJ2-7 TRBV21-1 19 CASSGPSGTQTRKSADLYF
TRBJ1-3 TRBV15 17 CATSRGGRELTGNTIYF
TRBJ1-1 TRBV28 13 CASRQTGNTEAFF
TRBJ2-2 TRBV27 12 CASGWKVGELFF
TRBJ1-5 TRBV6-5 15 CASSYSGSGGQPQHF
TRBJ2-4 TRBV15 14 CATSRGTAKNIQYF
TRBJ2-2 TRBV7-9 15 CASSFGTAYTGELFF
TRBJ2-3 TRBV6-1 13 CASTLSLTDTQYF